This entry lists 29 T cell receptor beta chains sequenced from one sample in a study of blood T cell repertoires in COVID-19. The data were produced by immunoSEQ multiplex PCR, yet TCRdb's version contains in-frame clones alone and is incomplete. Here the sample spans some 90,000 clones, 75% to 85% being singletons. Sequences were obtained from peripheral blood. The origin of the receptors is a woman between 65 and 79 years old with acute or convalescent COVID-19.

The chain uses TRBV5-1 and TRBJ2-3; perhaps TRBD1 as D (6 bases). The germline V gene encodes CDR1 SGHRS and CDR2 YFSETQ. The V end was cut by 0 bases, the J end by 4 bases, with 12 bases between. The CDR3 runs to 15 residues. CDR3 in amino acids: CASSLARGKADTQYF. CDR3 nucleotides: TGCGCCAGCAGCTTGGCGAGGGGGAAGGCAGATACGCAGTATTTT.

CDR3 nucleotides: TGTGCCATCAAGGGGGAACCCACCGGGGAGCTGTTTTTT. Translating gives CAIKGEPTGELFF. The gene calls are TRBV10-3 and TRBJ2-2; TRBD1 is a possible D gene (6 bases). V was clipped by 7 bases and J by 4 bases, with 10 bases between them. The germline V gene encodes CDR1 ENHRY and CDR2 SYGVKD. The CDR3 has 13 amino acids.

The chain uses TRBV24-1 and TRBJ2-2; a possible D gene is TRBD2 (6 bases). The germline V gene has CDR1 KGHDR and CDR2 SFDVKD. The V end lost 6 bases, the J end lost 6 bases, and 7 bases lay between the germline ends. CDR3 size: 12 residues. CDR3 nucleotide sequence: TGTGCCACCAGTAGGGAGGCCGGGGAGCTGTTTTTT. It codes for CATSREAGELFF.

The rearrangement links TRBV6-6 to TRBJ2-7, with D perhaps matching TRBD1 (5 bases). The germline gives CDR1 MNHNY, CDR2 SVGAGI (reference sequence). The CDR3 totals 15 residues. Trimming took 4 bases from V and 4 from J, leaving 17 bases between them. The CDR3 coding sequence is TGTGCCAGCAGTTCCCGCGACACCAGGGAATACGAGCAGTACTTC. The encoded protein is CASSSRDTREYEQYF.

DNA for the CDR3: TGTGCCAGCAGCTGGGGGACTAGCGGAACGTACCAAGAGACCCAGTACTTC. Amino acids: CASSWGTSGTYQETQYF. V is TRBV5-6 and J is TRBJ2-5; 11 positions agree with TRBD2. Trimming removed 3 bases from V and 0 bases from J; junction bases left unmatched: 7. The CDR3 contains 17 residues. Germline V gene sequence: CDR1 SGHDT, CDR2 YYEEEE.

The V call is TRBV28, the J call TRBJ1-4; 11 bases line up with TRBD1. The germline CDR1 and CDR2 sequences are MDHEN and SYDVKM. V lost 3 bases to trimming and J lost 4 bases; unmatched junction nucleotides: 7. The CDR3 is 17 residues long. CDR3 sequence: CASSFWTGGPINEKLFF. The DNA of the CDR3 is TGTGCCAGCAGTTTTTGGACAGGGGGCCCTATTAATGAAAAACTGTTTTTT.

The chain links TRBV23-1 to TRBJ2-7; the D gene is possibly TRBD2 (6 bases). TRBV23-1 qualifies as an ORF whose function is uncertain. V lost 7 bases, J lost 0 bases, and 10 bases lay in between. This CDR3 region has 13 residues. In DNA, the CDR3 is TGCGCCAGCACCAGGGACTCCTCCTACGAGCAGTACTTC. Translation: CASTRDSSYEQYF.

The sample holds a few counts of this clone. The rearrangement joins TRBV5-1 to TRBJ2-1, with TRBD1 identical over 7 bases. Germline values: CDR1 SGHRS, CDR2 YFSETQ. The length of the CDR3 is 18 residues. Trimming took 0 bases from V and 6 from J; bases not matched to a gene: 15. The CDR3 DNA reads as TGCGCCAGCAGCTTGGCCCTCCCGGGAAGGGGGCGTTCCAATGAGCAGTTCTTC. As protein: CASSLALPGRGRSNEQFF.

This clone was recorded once. This chain joins TRBV4-1 and TRBJ2-7; D might be TRBD1 (5 bases). V was shortened by 0 bases and J by 0 bases, with 21 bases between the two germline ends. Germline V gives CDR1 MGHRA, CDR2 YSYEKL. There are 19 residues in the CDR3. CDR3 amino acids: CASSQDRRRGASSSYEQYF. CDR3 coding DNA: TGCGCCAGCAGCCAAGATAGGCGGCGTGGGGCGTCGTCCTCCTACGAGCAGTACTTC.

The chain has TRBV29-1 and TRBJ2-6; TRBD1 might be the D (5 bases). Trimming cost V 5 bases and J 2 bases, with 10 bases left between them. The CDR3 is made up of 14 amino acids. Germline CDR1 and CDR2: SQVTM and ANQGSEA. CDR3 in amino acids: CSVFDSPGANVLTF. The DNA of the CDR3 is TGCAGCGTTTTCGACAGCCCTGGGGCCAACGTCCTGACTTTC.

The rearrangement links TRBV5-1 to TRBJ2-1; 10 bases match TRBD2. The CDR3 contains 14 residues. After removal of 2 bases from V and 8 bases from J, the junction contained 4 bases not matched to a gene. Germline V gives CDR1 SGHRS, CDR2 YFSETQ. CDR3 sequence (DNA): TGCGCCAGCAGCTTTTCTAGCGGGAGTTATGAGCAGTTCTTC. The encoded protein is CASSFSSGSYEQFF.

The genes are TRBV24-1 and TRBJ2-2; possible D gene TRBD2, 5 bases. CDR3 length equals 14 residues. Germline values: CDR1 KGHDR, CDR2 SFDVKD. The ends were cut back, 4 bases at V and 2 bases at J, with 7 bases in the middle. CDR3 coding DNA: TGTGCCACCAGTGACCCGGGAAACACCGGGGAGCTGTTTTTT. Translated: CATSDPGNTGELFF.

The chain carries TRBV5-1 and TRBJ2-7, with TRBD1 matching 7 bases. The junction had 10 bases not matched to a gene; V was cut back by 0 bases and J by 4 bases. CDR3 length: 16 amino acids. Germline loops: CDR1 SGHRS, CDR2 YFSETQ. CDR3 nucleotide sequence: TGCGCCAGCAGCTTGGCCGCGACAGGGTTGGTGTACGAGCAGTACTTC. Translation gives CASSLAATGLVYEQYF.

This chain links TRBV7-9 with TRBJ1-2; no firm D call. The V end lost 1 base, the J end lost 7 bases, and 13 bases lay between the germline ends. The length of the CDR3 is 14 residues. CDR1 and CDR2 from the germline V gene are SEHNR and FQNEAQ (reference sequence). CDR3 DNA sequence: TGTGCCAGCAGCTTAGTTGCAGGTCGGCGTGGCTACACCTTC. Amino acid sequence: CASSLVAGRRGYTF.

The chain recombines TRBV5-4 with TRBJ2-1; D perhaps matches TRBD1 (6 bases). CDR1 is SGHNT, CDR2 YYREEE, per germline (reference sequence). The CDR3 extends over 13 amino acids. V lost 3 bases to trimming and J lost 11 bases, with 15 bases between them. CDR3 in amino acids: CASSSKDRHKQFF. The CDR3 DNA follows: TGTGCCAGCAGCTCCAAGGACAGACACAAGCAGTTCTTC.

The V gene is TRBV7-6, the J gene TRBJ1-6, with TRBD1 identical over 8 bases. The germline gives CDR1 SGHVS, CDR2 FNYEAQ. This CDR3 has 16 residues. J gave up 7 bases and V 1 base, and 6 bases lay outside the gene matches. The CDR3 spells CASSLGGGTGNSPLHF. The CDR3 DNA is TGTGCCAGCAGCTTAGGGGGTGGGACAGGCAATTCACCCCTCCACTTT. Full variable domain (rest looked up from reference TRBV7-6 and TRBJ1-6): GAGVSQSPRYKVTKRGQDVALRCDPISGHVSLYWYRQALGQGPEFLTYFNYEAQQDKSGLPNDRFSAERPEGSISTLTIQRTEQRDSAMYRCASSLGGGTGNSPLHFGNGTRLTVT.

This sequence joins TRBV7-2 and TRBJ2-7, with D uncertain. With 3 bases removed from V and 1 base from J, the gap between germline ends came to 4 bases. This CDR3 spans 12 amino acids. Germline V gene data show CDR1 as SGHTA and CDR2 as FQGNSA. The CDR3 DNA reads as TGTGCCAGCAGCTTGACATCCTACGAGCAGTACTTC. Protein sequence: CASSLTSYEQYF.

The rearrangement joins TRBV9 to TRBJ2-5; 10 nucleotides align to TRBD2. The CDR3 spans 16 residues. V gave up 2 bases and J gave up 4 bases; unmatched junction bases: 8. Germline values: CDR1 SGDLS, CDR2 YYNGEE. The CDR3 DNA reads as TGTGCCAGCAGCGTCAAACCCCAGCGGGGGGGAGAGACCCAGTACTTC. It codes for CASSVKPQRGGETQYF.

The chain recombines TRBV30 with TRBJ2-2; 9 nucleotides agree with TRBD1. V shed 3 bases, J shed 5 bases, and the junction held 7 bases outside the gene matches. CDR1 is GTSNPN, CDR2 SVGIG, per germline (reference sequence). CDR3 length equals 15 residues. The CDR3 spells CAWSVQGASTGELFF. The CDR3 DNA sequence: TGTGCCTGGAGCGTACAGGGGGCAAGTACCGGGGAGCTGTTTTTT. The full variable domain, its missing parts supplied by reference TRBV30 and TRBJ2-2, is SQTIHQWPATLVQPVGSPLSLECTVEGTSNPNLYWYRQAAGRGLQLLFYSVGIGQISSEVPQNLSASRPQDRQFILSSKKLLLSDSGFYLCAWSVQGASTGELFFGEGSRLTVL.

J is TRBJ2-2 and V is TRBV30; unclear D gene. The germline V gene has CDR1 GTSNPN and CDR2 SVGIG (reference sequence). This CDR3 contains 11 residues. V shed 4 bases and J shed 3 bases, with 3 bases lying between them. The CDR3 DNA is TGTGCCTGGACCGACACCGGGGAGCTGTTTTTT. Its protein is CAWTDTGELFF.

The chain recombines TRBV15 with TRBJ1-2, with a tentative D call TRBD1 (5 bases). The length of the CDR3 is 15 residues. V lost 3 bases to trimming and J lost 1 base, with 12 bases between them. Per the germline V gene, CDR1 is LNHNV and CDR2 is YYDKDF (reference sequence). The CDR3 coding sequence is TGTGCCACCAGCAGCGGGCGGGGGGGTAACTATGGCTACACCTTC. Translating gives CATSSGRGGNYGYTF.

This chain links TRBV27 with TRBJ2-3, with a tentative D call TRBD1 (5 bases). CDR1 and CDR2 from the germline V gene are MNHEY and SMNVEV (reference sequence). V was pared by 4 bases and J by 4 bases, with 9 bases between. The CDR3 runs to 13 residues. The CDR3 protein is CASSSGYPDTQYF. CDR3 nucleotides: TGTGCCAGCAGTTCAGGGTATCCAGATACGCAGTATTTT.

This clone has more than one count but fewer than ten. The genes are TRBV19 and TRBJ1-1; 8 bases line up with TRBD1. V lost 7 bases to trimming and J lost 1 base; unmatched junction nucleotides: 11. The germline V gene has CDR1 LNHDA and CDR2 SQIVND (reference sequence). The CDR3 runs 16 residues. The chain's CDR3 is CASIPGQGGGNTEAFF. DNA for the CDR3: TGTGCCAGTATCCCAGGACAGGGAGGGGGGAACACTGAAGCTTTCTTT.

V is TRBV12-3 or TRBV12-4 and J is TRBJ2-1, with 7 bases fitting TRBD2. V trimming: 6 bases; J trimming: 11 bases; junction bases outside the gene matches: 10. The CDR3 is made up of 13 amino acids. The CDR3 DNA follows: TGTGCCAGCAGCCGGGGGGAGGGCGCCAAGCAGTTCTTC. This gives the protein CASSRGEGAKQFF.

Only a few counts were recorded for this clone. The chain joins TRBV11-1 to TRBJ2-1; 11 positions agree with TRBD1. The CDR3 consists of 15 residues. From germline, CDR1 is SGHAT and CDR2 FQDESV (reference sequence). Unmatched junction bases numbered 5, after V lost 7 bases and J lost 3 bases. CDR3 DNA: TGTGCCAGCAACTCCGGGACAGGGGGCTACAATGAGCAGTTCTTC. Translation: CASNSGTGGYNEQFF.

DNA for the CDR3: TGTGCCAGCAGCCAAAGGCCGGACAGGGCAAATCAGCCCCAGCATTTT. This sequence encodes CASSQRPDRANQPQHF. The V and J genes are TRBV5-5 and TRBJ1-5; 8 bases fit TRBD1. V trimming: 4 bases; J trimming: 4 bases; junction bases outside the gene matches: 10. Germline CDR1 SGHKS, CDR2 YYEKEE (reference sequence). There are 16 residues in the CDR3.

This rearrangement joins TRBV19 to TRBJ2-1; 13 nucleotides match TRBD2. CDR1 and CDR2 (germline): LNHDA, SQIVND (reference sequence). This CDR3 spans 18 amino acids. J was trimmed by 0 bases and V by 1 base; bases with no gene match: 3. The DNA for the CDR3 is TGTGCCAGTAGTATAGGACTAGCGGGGGGATCCTCCTACAATGAGCAGTTCTTC. Amino acids: CASSIGLAGGSSYNEQFF.

The chain joins TRBV10-3 to TRBJ1-1; 7 positions match TRBD1. Per the germline V gene, CDR1 is ENHRY and CDR2 is SYGVKD. Trimming took 4 bases from V and 1 from J; bases not matched to a gene: 6. This CDR3 contains 15 residues. The CDR3 DNA reads TGTGCCATCAGTGGACAGGGACTGGCGAACACTGAAGCTTTCTTT. Its protein product is CAISGQGLANTEAFF.

The chain recombines TRBV28 with TRBJ2-3; the D gene is possibly TRBD2 (6 bases). The germline V gene encodes CDR1 MDHEN and CDR2 SYDVKM. The germline V and J ends were trimmed by 5 bases and 3 bases, with 15 bases remaining between them. This CDR3 spans 15 amino acids. For the CDR3, the DNA is TGTGCCAGCAGTGCTCCGGGAGCCGGGACAGATACGCAGTATTTT. Its protein is CASSAPGAGTDTQYF.